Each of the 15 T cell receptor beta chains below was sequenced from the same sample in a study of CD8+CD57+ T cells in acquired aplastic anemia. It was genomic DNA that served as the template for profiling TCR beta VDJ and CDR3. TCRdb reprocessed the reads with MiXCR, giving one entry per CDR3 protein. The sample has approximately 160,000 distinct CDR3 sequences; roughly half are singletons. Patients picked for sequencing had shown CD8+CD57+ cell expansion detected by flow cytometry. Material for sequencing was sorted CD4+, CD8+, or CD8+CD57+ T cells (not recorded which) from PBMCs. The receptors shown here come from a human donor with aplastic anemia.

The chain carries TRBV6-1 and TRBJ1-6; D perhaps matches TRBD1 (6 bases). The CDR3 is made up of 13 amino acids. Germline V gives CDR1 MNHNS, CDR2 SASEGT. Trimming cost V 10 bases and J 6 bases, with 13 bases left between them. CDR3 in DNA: TGTGCCACAAAAGGGGGAACTAATTCACCCCTCCACTTT. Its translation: CATKGGTNSPLHF.

CDR3 region: CASRTGTANYGYTF. As DNA, the CDR3 is TGTGCCAGCCGAACCGGGACAGCCAACTATGGCTACACCTTC. V and J are TRBV10-3 and TRBJ1-2, with 7 bases lining up with TRBD1. CDR1 ENHRY and CDR2 SYGVKD come from the germline V gene. The length of the CDR3 is 14 residues. The junction had 10 bases not matched to a gene; V was cut back by 10 bases and J by 2 bases.

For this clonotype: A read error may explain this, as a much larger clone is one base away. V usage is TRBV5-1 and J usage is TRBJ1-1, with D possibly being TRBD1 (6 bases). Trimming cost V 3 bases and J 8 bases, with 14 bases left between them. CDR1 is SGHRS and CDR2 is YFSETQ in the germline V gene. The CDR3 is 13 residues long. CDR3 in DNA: TGCGCCAGCAGCTCCCGGCCCGACAGGGAAGCTTTCTTT. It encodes CASSSRPDREAFF.

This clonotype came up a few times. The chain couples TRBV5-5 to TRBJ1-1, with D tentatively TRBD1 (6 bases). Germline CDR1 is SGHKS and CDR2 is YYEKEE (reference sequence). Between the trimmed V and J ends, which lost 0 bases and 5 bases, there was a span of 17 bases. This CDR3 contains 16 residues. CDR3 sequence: CASSLGIMGGWTEAFF. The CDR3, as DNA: TGTGCCAGCAGCTTGGGAATCATGGGGGGCTGGACTGAAGCTTTCTTT.

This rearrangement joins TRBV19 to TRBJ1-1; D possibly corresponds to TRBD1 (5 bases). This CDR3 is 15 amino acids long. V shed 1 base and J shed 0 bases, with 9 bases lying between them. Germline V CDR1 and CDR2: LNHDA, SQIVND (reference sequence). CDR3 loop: CASSIGGDMNTEAFF. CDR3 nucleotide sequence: TGTGCCAGTAGTATAGGGGGCGATATGAACACTGAAGCTTTCTTT. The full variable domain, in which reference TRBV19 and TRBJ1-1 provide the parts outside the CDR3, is DGGITQSPKYLFRKEGQNVTLSCEQNLNHDAMYWYRQDPGQGLRLIYYSQIVNDFQKGDIAEGYSVSREKKESFPLTVTSAQKNPTAFYLCASSIGGDMNTEAFFGQGTRLTVV.

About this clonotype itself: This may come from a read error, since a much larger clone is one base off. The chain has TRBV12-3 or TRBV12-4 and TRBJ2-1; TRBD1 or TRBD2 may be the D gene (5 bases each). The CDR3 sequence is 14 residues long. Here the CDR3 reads CATSLALRGGSEFF. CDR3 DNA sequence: TGTGCCACCAGTTTAGCGCTAAGGGGCGGTAGCGAGTTCTTC.

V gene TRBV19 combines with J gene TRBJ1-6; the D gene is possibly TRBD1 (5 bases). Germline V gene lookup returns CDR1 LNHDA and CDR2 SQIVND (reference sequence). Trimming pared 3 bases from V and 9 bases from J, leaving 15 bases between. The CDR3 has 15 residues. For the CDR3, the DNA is TGTGCCAGTAGTATTCTGGGGGTTGGTCCTTCACCCCTCCACTTT. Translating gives CASSILGVGPSPLHF.

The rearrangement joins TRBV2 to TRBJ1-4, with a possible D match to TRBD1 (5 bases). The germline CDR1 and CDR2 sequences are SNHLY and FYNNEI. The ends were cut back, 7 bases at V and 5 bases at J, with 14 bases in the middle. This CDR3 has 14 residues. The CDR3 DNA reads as TGTGCCAGCAAGGAGGGCAGACAGAATGAAAAACTGTTTTTT. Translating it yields CASKEGRQNEKLFF. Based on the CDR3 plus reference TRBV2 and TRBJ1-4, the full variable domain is EPEVTQTPSHQVTQMGQEVILRCVPISNHLYFYWYRQILGQKVEFLVSFYNNEISEKSEIFDDQFSVERPDGSNFTLKIRSTKLEDSAMYFCASKEGRQNEKLFFGSGTQLSVL.

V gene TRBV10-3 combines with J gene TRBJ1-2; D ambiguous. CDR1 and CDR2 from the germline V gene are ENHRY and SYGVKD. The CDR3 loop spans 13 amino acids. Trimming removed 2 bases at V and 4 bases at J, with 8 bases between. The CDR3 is CAISEPMAYGYTF. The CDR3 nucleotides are TGTGCCATCAGTGAGCCTATGGCCTATGGCTACACCTTC.

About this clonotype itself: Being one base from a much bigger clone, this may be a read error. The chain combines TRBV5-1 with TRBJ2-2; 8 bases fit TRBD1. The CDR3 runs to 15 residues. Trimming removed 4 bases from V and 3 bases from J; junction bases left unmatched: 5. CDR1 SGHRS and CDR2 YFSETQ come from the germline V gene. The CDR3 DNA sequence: TGCGCCAGCAGCCCGGACAGGGAGGACACCGGGGAGCTGTTTTTT. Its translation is CASSPDREDTGELFF. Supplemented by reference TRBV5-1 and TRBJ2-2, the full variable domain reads KAGVTQTPRYLIKTRGQQVTLSCSPISGHRSVSWYQQTPGQGLQFLFEYFSETQRNKGNFPGRFSGRQFSNSRSEMNVSTLELGDSALYLCASSPDREDTGELFFGEGSRLTVL.

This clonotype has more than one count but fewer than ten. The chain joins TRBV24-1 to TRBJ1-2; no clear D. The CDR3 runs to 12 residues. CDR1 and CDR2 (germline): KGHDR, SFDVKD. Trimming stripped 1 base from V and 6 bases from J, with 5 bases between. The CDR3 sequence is CATSDFGDGYTF. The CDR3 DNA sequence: TGTGCCACCAGTGATTTCGGGGATGGCTACACCTTC.

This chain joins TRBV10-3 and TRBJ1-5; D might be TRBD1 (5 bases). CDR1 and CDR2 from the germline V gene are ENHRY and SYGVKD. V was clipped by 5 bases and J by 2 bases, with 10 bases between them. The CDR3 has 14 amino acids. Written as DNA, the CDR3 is TGTGCCATCAGTCCCGGGACTCGCAATCAGCCCCAGCATTTT. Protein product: CAISPGTRNQPQHF.

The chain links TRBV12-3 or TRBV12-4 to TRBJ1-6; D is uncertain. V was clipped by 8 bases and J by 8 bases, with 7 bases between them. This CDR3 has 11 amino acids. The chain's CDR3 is CASWGYSPLHF. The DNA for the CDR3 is TGTGCCAGCTGGGGTTATTCACCCCTCCACTTT.

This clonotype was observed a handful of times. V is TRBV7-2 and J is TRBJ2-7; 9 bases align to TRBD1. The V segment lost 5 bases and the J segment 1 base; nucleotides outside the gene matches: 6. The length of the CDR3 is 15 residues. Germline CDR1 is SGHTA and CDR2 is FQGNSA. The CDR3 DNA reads TGTGCCAGCAGCCAACAGACAGGGGGATCCTACGAGCAGTACTTC. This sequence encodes CASSQQTGGSYEQYF.

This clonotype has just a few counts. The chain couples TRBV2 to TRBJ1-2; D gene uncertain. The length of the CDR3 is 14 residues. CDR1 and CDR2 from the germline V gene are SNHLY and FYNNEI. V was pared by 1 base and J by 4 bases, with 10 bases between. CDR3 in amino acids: CASSEGPFGYGYTF. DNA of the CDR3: TGTGCCAGCAGTGAAGGGCCGTTTGGCTATGGCTACACCTTC.